This TCR beta chain appears in the sequencing data of a study of blood T cell repertoires in COVID-19. The CDR3 extends over 15 amino acids. The ends lost 3 bases at V and 2 bases at J; junction bases unmatched: 4. The germline CDR1 and CDR2 sequences are SGDLS and YYNGEE. In the authors' workflow: Using reference gene primer amplification, nucleated cell counts were estimated. The repertoire was sequenced with immunoSEQ multiplex PCR; TCRdb's copy has only in-frame clones and lacks some. V, J and clone size are those of that table, while D and trimming were read from the DNA. The sample lists around 150,000 clones, under 90% occurring once.

Sequencing was performed on peripheral blood. This chain joins TRBV9 and TRBJ2-3; 9 bases line up with TRBD2. The sequence derives from a woman aged 55-70 years with active or convalescent COVID-19. The CDR3 DNA reads TGTGCCAGCAGCGCTACTAGCGGGCCCACAGATACGCAGTATTTT. Its protein is CASSATSGPTDTQYF.